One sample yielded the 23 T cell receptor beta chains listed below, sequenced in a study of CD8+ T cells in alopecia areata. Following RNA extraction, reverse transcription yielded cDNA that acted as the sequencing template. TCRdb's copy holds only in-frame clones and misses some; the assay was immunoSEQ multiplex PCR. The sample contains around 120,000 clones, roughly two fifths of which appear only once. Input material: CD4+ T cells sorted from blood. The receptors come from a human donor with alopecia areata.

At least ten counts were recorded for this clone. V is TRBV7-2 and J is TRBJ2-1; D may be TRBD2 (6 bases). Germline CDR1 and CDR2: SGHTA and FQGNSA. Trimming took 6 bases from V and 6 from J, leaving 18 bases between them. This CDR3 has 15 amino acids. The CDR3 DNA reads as TGTGCCAGCAGGCCCCGTAGCGGTCTCAGCAATGAGCAGTTCTTC. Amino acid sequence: CASRPRSGLSNEQFF.

DNA for the CDR3: TGTGCCAGCAGTACCCCTGCTAGCGGGAGGGCCTACGAGCAGTACTTC. Its protein is CASSTPASGRAYEQYF. The rearrangement uses TRBV28 and TRBJ2-7; TRBD2 matches 12 bases. V lost 5 bases and J lost 2; bases outside the gene matches: 7. This CDR3 has 16 residues. Germline V CDR1 and CDR2: MDHEN, SYDVKM. The whole variable domain, remainder taken from reference TRBV28 and TRBJ2-7, is DVKVTQSSRYLVKRTGEKVFLECVQDMDHENMFWYRQDPGLGLRLIYFSYDVKMKEKGDIPEGYSVSREKKERFSLILESASTNQTSMYLCASSTPASGRAYEQYFGPGTRLTVT.

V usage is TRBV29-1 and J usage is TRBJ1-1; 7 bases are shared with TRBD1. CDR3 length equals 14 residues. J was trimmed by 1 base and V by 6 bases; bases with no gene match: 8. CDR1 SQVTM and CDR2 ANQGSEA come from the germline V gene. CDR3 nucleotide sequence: TGCAGCGTGCAAACAGGGGTAGGGAACACTGAAGCTTTCTTT. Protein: CSVQTGVGNTEAFF. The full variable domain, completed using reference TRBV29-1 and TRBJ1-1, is SAVISQKPSRDICQRGTSLTIQCQVDSQVTMMFWYRQQPGQSLTLIATANQGSEATYESGFVIDKFPISRPNLTFSTLTVSNMSPEDSSIYLCSVQTGVGNTEAFFGQGTRLTVV.

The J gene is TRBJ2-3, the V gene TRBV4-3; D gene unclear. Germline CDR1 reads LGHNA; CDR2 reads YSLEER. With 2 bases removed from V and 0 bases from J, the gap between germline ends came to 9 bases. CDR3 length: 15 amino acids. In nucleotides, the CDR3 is TGCGCCAGCAGCCAAACAGCGACTAGCACAGATACGCAGTATTTT. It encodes CASSQTATSTDTQYF.

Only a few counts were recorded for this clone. The CDR3 region is CAISNSEKAYEQYF. The CDR3, as DNA: TGTGCCATCAGTAACTCAGAGAAAGCCTACGAGCAGTACTTC. V gene TRBV10-3 combines with J gene TRBJ2-7; D remains ambiguous. CDR3 length equals 14 residues. Germline V gene lookup returns CDR1 ENHRY and CDR2 SYGVKD. Trimming cost V 5 bases and J 2 bases, with 13 bases left between them.

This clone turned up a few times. The CDR3 sequence is CSVVTGPNEKLFF. CDR3 bases: TGCAGCGTCGTGACAGGGCCAAATGAAAAACTGTTTTTT. The chain combines TRBV29-1 with TRBJ1-4; TRBD1 matches 7 bases. Per germline, CDR1 SQVTM and CDR2 ANQGSEA. J gave up 5 bases and V 6 bases, and 6 bases lay outside the gene matches. The CDR3 length is 13 residues.

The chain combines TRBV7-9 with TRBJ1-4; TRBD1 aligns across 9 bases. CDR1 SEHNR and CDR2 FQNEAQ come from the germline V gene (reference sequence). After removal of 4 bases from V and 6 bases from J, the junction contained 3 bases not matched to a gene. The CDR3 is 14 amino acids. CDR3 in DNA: TGTGCCAGCAGCTCCGGGACAGGGCATGAAAAACTGTTTTTT. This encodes CASSSGTGHEKLFF. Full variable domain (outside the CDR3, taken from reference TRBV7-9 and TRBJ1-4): DTGVSQNPRHKITKRGQNVTFRCDPISEHNRLYWYRQTLGQGPEFLTYFQNEAQLEKSRLLSDRFSAERPKGSFSTLEIQRTEQGDSAMYLCASSSGTGHEKLFFGSGTQLSVL.

The CDR3 sequence is CSVAEGYTF. In DNA form, the CDR3 reads TGCAGCGTTGCCGAGGGCTACACCTTC. V usage is TRBV29-1 and J usage is TRBJ1-2; D not resolved. Germline lookup yields CDR1 SQVTM and CDR2 ANQGSEA. Trimming cost V 4 bases and J 8 bases, with 5 bases left between them. The CDR3 is made up of 9 amino acids.

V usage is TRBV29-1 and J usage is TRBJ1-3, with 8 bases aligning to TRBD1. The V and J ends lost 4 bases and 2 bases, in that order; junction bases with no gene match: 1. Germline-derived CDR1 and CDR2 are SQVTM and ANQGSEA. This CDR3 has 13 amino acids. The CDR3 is CSVGTGTGNTIYF. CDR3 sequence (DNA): TGCAGCGTTGGGACAGGGACTGGAAACACCATATATTTT.

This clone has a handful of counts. The CDR3 spells CASSPGQGKETQYF. In nucleotides, the CDR3 is TGTGCCAGCTCCCCCGGACAGGGTAAAGAGACCCAGTACTTC. The chain carries TRBV18 and TRBJ2-5; TRBD1 matches 8 bases. CDR1 and CDR2 (germline): KGHSH, LQKENI. V shed 6 bases and J 3 bases; nucleotides not matched to a gene: 6. This CDR3 is built from 14 residues. The entire variable domain, with the rest obtained from reference TRBV18 and TRBJ2-5, is as follows: NAGVMQNPRHLVRRRGQEARLRCSPMKGHSHVYWYRQLPEEGLKFMVYLQKENIIDESGMPKERFSAEFPKEGPSILRIQQVVRGDSAAYFCASSPGQGKETQYFGPGTRLLVL.

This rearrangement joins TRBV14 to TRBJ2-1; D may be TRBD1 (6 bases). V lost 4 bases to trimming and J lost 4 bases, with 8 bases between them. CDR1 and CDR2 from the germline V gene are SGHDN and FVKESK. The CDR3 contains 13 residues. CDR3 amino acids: CASSRQGYNEQFF. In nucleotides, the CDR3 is TGTGCCAGCAGCCGCCAGGGGTACAATGAGCAGTTCTTC.

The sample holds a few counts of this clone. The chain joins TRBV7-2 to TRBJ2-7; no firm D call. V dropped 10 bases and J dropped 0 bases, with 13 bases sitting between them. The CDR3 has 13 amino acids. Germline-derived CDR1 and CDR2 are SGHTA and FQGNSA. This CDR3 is CATRLGSSYEQYF. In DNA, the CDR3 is TGTGCCACCCGTCTGGGCAGCTCCTACGAGCAGTACTTC.

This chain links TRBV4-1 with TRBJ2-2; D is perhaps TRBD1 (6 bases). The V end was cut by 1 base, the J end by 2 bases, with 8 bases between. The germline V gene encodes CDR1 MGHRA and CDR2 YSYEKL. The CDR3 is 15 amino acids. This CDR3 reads CASSQGTANTGELFF. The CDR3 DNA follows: TGCGCCAGCAGCCAAGGGACAGCAAACACCGGGGAGCTGTTTTTT.

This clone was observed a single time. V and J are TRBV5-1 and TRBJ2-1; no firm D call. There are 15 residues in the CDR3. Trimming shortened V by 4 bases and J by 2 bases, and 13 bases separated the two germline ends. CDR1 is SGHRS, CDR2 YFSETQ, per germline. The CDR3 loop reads CASSLSPDTYNEQFF. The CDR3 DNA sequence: TGCGCCAGCAGCCTCAGCCCTGACACCTACAATGAGCAGTTCTTC.

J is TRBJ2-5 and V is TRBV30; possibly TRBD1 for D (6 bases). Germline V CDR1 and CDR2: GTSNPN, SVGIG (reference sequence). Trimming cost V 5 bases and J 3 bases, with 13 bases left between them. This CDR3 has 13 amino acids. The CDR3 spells CAWATQGEETQYF. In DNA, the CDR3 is TGTGCCTGGGCAACACAGGGAGAAGAGACCCAGTACTTC.

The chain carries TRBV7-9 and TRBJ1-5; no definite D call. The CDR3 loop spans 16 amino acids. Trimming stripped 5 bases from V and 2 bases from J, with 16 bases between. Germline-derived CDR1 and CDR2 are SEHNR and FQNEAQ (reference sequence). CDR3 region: CASSQDHGGGNQPQHF. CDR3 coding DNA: TGTGCCAGCAGCCAAGATCATGGTGGGGGCAATCAGCCCCAGCATTTT.

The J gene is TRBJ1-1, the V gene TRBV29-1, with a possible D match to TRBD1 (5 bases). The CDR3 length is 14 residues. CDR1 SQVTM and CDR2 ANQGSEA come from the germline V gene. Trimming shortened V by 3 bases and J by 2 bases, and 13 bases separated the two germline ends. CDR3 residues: CSVEVSGGNTEAFF. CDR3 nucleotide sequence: TGCAGCGTTGAGGTATCCGGGGGTAACACTGAAGCTTTCTTT.

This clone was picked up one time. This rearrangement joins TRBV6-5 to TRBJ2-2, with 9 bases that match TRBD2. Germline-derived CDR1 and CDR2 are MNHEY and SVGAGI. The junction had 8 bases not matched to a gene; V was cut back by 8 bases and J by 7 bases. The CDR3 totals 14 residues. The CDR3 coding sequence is TGTGCCAGCCGGCGGGAGGGCCCTGGCGGGGAGCTGTTTTTT. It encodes CASRREGPGGELFF.

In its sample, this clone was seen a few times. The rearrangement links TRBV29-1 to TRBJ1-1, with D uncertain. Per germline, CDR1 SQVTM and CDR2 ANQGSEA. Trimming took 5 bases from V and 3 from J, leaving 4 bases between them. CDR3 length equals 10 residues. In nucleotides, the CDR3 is TGCAGCGTTAAGGACACTGAAGCTTTCTTT. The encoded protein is CSVKDTEAFF.

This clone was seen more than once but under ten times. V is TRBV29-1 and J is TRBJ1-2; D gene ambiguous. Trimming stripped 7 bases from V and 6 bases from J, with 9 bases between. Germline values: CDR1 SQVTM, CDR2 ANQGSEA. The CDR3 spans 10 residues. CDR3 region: CSDAGNGYTF. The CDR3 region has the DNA TGCAGCGATGCGGGGAATGGCTACACCTTC.

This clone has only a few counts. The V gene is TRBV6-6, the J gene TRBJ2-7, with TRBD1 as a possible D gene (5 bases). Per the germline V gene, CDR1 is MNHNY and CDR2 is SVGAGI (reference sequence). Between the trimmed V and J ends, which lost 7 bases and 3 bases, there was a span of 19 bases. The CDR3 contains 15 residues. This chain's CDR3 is CASISSQGRVYEQYF. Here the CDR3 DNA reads TGTGCCAGCATCTCCAGTCAGGGCAGGGTCTACGAGCAGTACTTC.

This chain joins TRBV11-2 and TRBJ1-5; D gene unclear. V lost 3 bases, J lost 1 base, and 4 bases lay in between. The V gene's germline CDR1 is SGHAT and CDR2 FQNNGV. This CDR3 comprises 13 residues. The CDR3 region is CASSFRSNQPQHF. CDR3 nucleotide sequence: TGTGCCAGCAGCTTTCGGAGCAATCAGCCCCAGCATTTT. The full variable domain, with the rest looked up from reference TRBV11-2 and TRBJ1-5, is EAGVAQSPRYKIIEKRQSVAFWCNPISGHATLYWYQQILGQGPKLLIQFQNNGVVDDSQLPKDRFSAERLKGVDSTLKIQPAKLEDSAVYLCASSFRSNQPQHFGDGTRLSIL.

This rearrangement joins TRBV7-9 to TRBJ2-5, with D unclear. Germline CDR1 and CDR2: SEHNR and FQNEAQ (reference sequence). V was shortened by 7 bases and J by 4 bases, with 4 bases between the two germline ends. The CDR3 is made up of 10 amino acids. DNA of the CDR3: TGTGCCAGCACCCCAGAGACCCAGTACTTC. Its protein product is CASTPETQYF. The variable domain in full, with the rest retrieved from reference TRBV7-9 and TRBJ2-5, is DTGVSQNPRHKITKRGQNVTFRCDPISEHNRLYWYRQTLGQGPEFLTYFQNEAQLEKSRLLSDRFSAERPKGSFSTLEIQRTEQGDSAMYLCASTPETQYFGPGTRLLVL.